In its sample, the clone carrying this T cell receptor beta chain was seen many times. The data originate from a study of Graves' ophthalmopathy and Graves' hyperthyroidism. Moderate-to-severe activity, CAS ≥3, NOSPECS ≥4 and a duration under 3 months were seen in donors with ophthalmopathy. PBMCs stemmed from over 8.5 ml of fresh peripheral blood. V was pared by 4 bases and J by 0 bases, with 22 bases between. The length of the CDR3 is 18 residues. RNA served as the template for amplifying TCR beta CDR3 regions. An opening RT-PCR round employed HTBI primers and preceded a second-round multiplex PCR. TCRdb re-called the multiplex PCR reads with MiXCR, one entry per CDR3 protein. This sample has roughly 60,000 distinct CDR3 sequences, with roughly 47% found just once.

The sequenced sample was peripheral blood. V and J are TRBV12-3 or TRBV12-4 and TRBJ2-7, with D perhaps matching TRBD1 (5 bases). The receptor comes from an adult woman with Graves' ophthalmopathy. CDR3 DNA: TGTGCCAGCAGTTCGACGCGTGGTTCAGGGCCCAACTCCTACGAGCAGTACTTC. Translating it yields CASSSTRGSGPNSYEQYF.